These 23 T cell receptor beta chains were all obtained from the same sample, sequenced in a study of blood T cells in healthy people across ages. Next came a second PCR, run for about 6 to 12 cycles, which used a sample-barcoded 5' primer along with a J-beta primer mix. TCRdb re-analysed the 5' RACE reads in MiXCR, keeping a single row per CDR3 protein. The sample shows 1.2 million to 1.5 million distinct CDR3 sequences, 42% of them seen only once. Sequenced: blood. These receptors all stem from a woman under 30 in good health.

The chain employs TRBV12-5 and TRBJ2-1; unclear D gene. V was clipped by 4 bases and J by 3 bases, with 10 bases between them. This CDR3 has 14 residues. Germline values: CDR1 LGHNT, CDR2 FRNRAP. The chain's CDR3 is CASGSGSYYNEQFF. The DNA of the CDR3 is TGTGCTAGTGGTTCCGGCTCCTACTACAATGAGCAGTTCTTC.

The chain's CDR3 is CSARSSPGGPQPQHF. CDR3 nucleotide sequence: TGCAGTGCAAGGTCTTCGCCAGGGGGCCCCCAGCCCCAGCATTTT. The chain combines TRBV20-1 with TRBJ1-5; 8 bases line up with TRBD1. Germline values: CDR1 DFQATT, CDR2 SNEGSKA (reference sequence). With V trimmed by 6 bases and J by 7 bases, 14 bases remained unmatched. The CDR3 is 15 residues long.

The chain has TRBV27 and TRBJ2-3; 7 bases map to TRBD1. J was trimmed by 2 bases and V by 5 bases; bases with no gene match: 7. This CDR3 comprises 15 residues. Germline V lookup: CDR1 MNHEY, CDR2 SMNVEV (reference sequence). The CDR3 DNA is TGTGCCAGCAGTGTTAGACAGGGATACACAGATACGCAGTATTTT. Translation gives CASSVRQGYTDTQYF.

This clonotype was seen many times. The J gene is TRBJ2-7, the V gene TRBV27; D is unclear. This CDR3 has 14 amino acids. Germline V CDR1 and CDR2: MNHEY, SMNVEV (reference sequence). The V gene lost 5 bases and the J gene lost 4 bases, with 15 bases spanning the gap. Here the CDR3 DNA reads TGTGCCAGCAGTCCGAGGTTTACACCTTACGAGCAGTACTTC. It specifies CASSPRFTPYEQYF.

The chain links TRBV3-1 to TRBJ2-1; the match to TRBD2 covers 8 bases. Germline loops: CDR1 LGHDT, CDR2 YNNKEL (reference sequence). The CDR3 sequence is 17 residues long. Trimming at V came to 4 bases and at J to 5 bases, leaving 13 bases not matched to a gene. CDR3 in DNA: TGTGCCAGCAGCCCCTTCTTTGGGGCGGGAGGTAACAATGAGCAGTTCTTC. This gives the protein CASSPFFGAGGNNEQFF.

V is TRBV6-1 and J is TRBJ2-4, with unresolved D. The V end lost 7 bases, the J end lost 0 bases, and 10 bases lay between the germline ends. Germline values: CDR1 MNHNS, CDR2 SASEGT. The CDR3 spans 14 residues. CDR3 sequence reads: CASNSVLAKNIQYF. The CDR3 DNA follows: TGTGCCAGCAACAGTGTTCTAGCCAAAAACATTCAGTACTTC.

This clonotype was picked up a small number of times. The CDR3 sequence: CASSPRAGTSTDTQYF. The CDR3, as DNA: TGTGCCAGCAGTCCCCGGGCGGGGACTAGCACAGATACGCAGTATTTT. The chain employs TRBV12-3 or TRBV12-4 and TRBJ2-3; a possible D gene is TRBD2 (6 bases). V gave up 5 bases and J gave up 0 bases, with 15 bases separating them. The CDR3 sequence is 16 residues long.

There are a few counts of this clonotype. The chain links TRBV2 to TRBJ2-3; 10 nucleotides agree with TRBD2. The CDR3 sequence is 15 residues long. Germline V CDR1 and CDR2: SNHLY, FYNNEI. J was trimmed by 12 bases and V by 5 bases; bases with no gene match: 14. The CDR3 bases are TGTGCCAGCAGTCGGTCTAGCGGGGGAGGAGGCGCACAGTATTTT. It is translated as CASSRSSGGGGAQYF.

This chain links TRBV3-1 with TRBJ1-1; D is undetermined. V was pared by 6 bases and J by 6 bases, with 14 bases between. The germline gives CDR1 LGHDT, CDR2 YNNKEL (reference sequence). This CDR3 is 13 amino acids long. The CDR3 nucleotides are TGTGCCAGCAGGGAAAGAGAGGGCTCTGAAGCTTTCTTT. It translates to CASREREGSEAFF.

This clonotype was observed many times. The J gene is TRBJ2-4, the V gene TRBV5-6; D ambiguous. Between the trimmed V and J ends, which lost 3 bases and 7 bases, there was a span of 5 bases. The CDR3 runs to 11 residues. Per germline, CDR1 SGHDT and CDR2 YYEEEE. The CDR3 here is CASSSGNIQYF. The CDR3 DNA follows: TGTGCCAGCAGCTCCGGGAACATTCAGTACTTC.

In its sample, this clonotype was seen a few times. J is TRBJ2-7 and V is TRBV12-3 or TRBV12-4; 9 bases line up with TRBD2. This CDR3 is built from 16 residues. The ends lost 6 bases at V and 4 bases at J; junction bases unmatched: 13. DNA for the CDR3: TGTGCCAGCAGAAACACGGCGGGACTAGCCAAATACGAGCAGTACTTC. Residues: CASRNTAGLAKYEQYF.

The rearrangement links TRBV7-9 to TRBJ2-1; TRBD2 agrees at 7 bases. The better agreement between TRBJ2-7 and the DNA end casts doubt on the J call. This CDR3 comprises 16 residues. The germline CDR1 and CDR2 sequences are SEHNR and FQNEAQ (reference sequence). The DNA of the CDR3 is TGTGCCAGCAGCTTTTCCGGGGGGAGCTCCTACAATGAGCAGTACTTC. Translated: CASSFSGGSSYNEQYF.

This clonotype occurred a few times. This chain uses TRBV6-1 with TRBJ1-2; weak D call: TRBD1 (6 bases). Trimming pared 2 bases from V and 2 bases from J, leaving 18 bases between. Germline CDR1 reads MNHNS; CDR2 reads SASEGT. This CDR3 is built from 17 residues. DNA for the CDR3: TGTGCCAGCAGTGAACGGCCCGGGGCAGGGGTGAACTATGGCTACACCTTC. It codes for CASSERPGAGVNYGYTF.

This clonotype was observed a few times. CDR3 protein: CAADGGSGNTIYF. DNA of the CDR3: TGTGCCGCAGATGGAGGCTCTGGAAACACCATATATTTT. The chain employs TRBV6-6 and TRBJ1-3; D not resolved. V lost 11 bases and J lost 0, with 11 bases in between. CDR1 and CDR2 from the germline V gene are MNHNY and SVGAGI (reference sequence). This CDR3 comprises 13 residues.

The chain couples TRBV6-6 to TRBJ1-1, with D unclear. Looked up from germline, CDR1 is MNHNY and CDR2 is SVGAGI (reference sequence). V was cut by 2 bases and J by 0 bases, with 7 bases left in between. This CDR3 contains 14 residues. This CDR3 reads CASSYSSVNTEAFF. Here the CDR3 DNA reads TGTGCCAGCAGTTACAGCAGCGTGAACACTGAAGCTTTCTTT.

For this clonotype: Germline and junction disagree at one end, which may indicate a read error. The chain carries TRBV6-6 and TRBJ2-5, with 11 bases fitting TRBD2. The DNA end is more similar to TRBJ2-7, so the J call may be wrong. The germline V gene has CDR1 MNHNY and CDR2 SVGAGI (reference sequence). This CDR3 has 15 residues. The CDR3 bases are TGTGCCCGCAGTTACGGGGTAGCGGGGGGGTACGAGCAGTACTTC. Translation gives CARSYGVAGGYEQYF.

This clonotype has more than one count but fewer than ten. The chain is built from TRBV12-3 or TRBV12-4 and TRBJ1-2; a possible D gene is TRBD1 (5 bases). The CDR3 extends over 15 amino acids. V gave up 4 bases and J gave up 1 base, with 13 bases separating them. As DNA, the CDR3 is TGTGCCAGCAGTTCCCCGGGACTCCTTAACTATGGCTACACCTTC. As protein: CASSSPGLLNYGYTF.

In its sample, this clonotype was seen many times. CDR3 DNA: TGCAGTGCCCTGTACACTAGCACAGATACGCAGTATTTT. It translates to CSALYTSTDTQYF. J is TRBJ2-3 and V is TRBV20-1, with D uncertain. Trimming took off 6 bases at V and 0 bases at J, with 10 bases between the two ends. Germline CDR1 DFQATT, CDR2 SNEGSKA (reference sequence). This CDR3 comprises 13 residues.

J is TRBJ1-1 and V is TRBV12-3 or TRBV12-4; D remains unclear. V was trimmed by 6 bases and J by 1 base, leaving 15 bases between them. This CDR3 is built from 15 residues. CDR3 protein: CASRPQGLRNTEAFF. The CDR3 DNA reads TGTGCCAGCAGGCCCCAAGGACTTCGGAACACTGAAGCTTTCTTT.

This clonotype has just a few counts. CDR3 in amino acids: CASSSVNRGQPQHF. CDR3 coding DNA: TGTGCCAGCAGTTCAGTCAACAGGGGTCAGCCCCAGCATTTT. V is TRBV27 and J is TRBJ1-5; TRBD1 agrees at 7 bases. The CDR3 contains 14 residues. Germline V CDR1 and CDR2: MNHEY, SMNVEV (reference sequence). The V gene end was trimmed by 4 bases and the J gene end by 6 bases; junction bases not matched to a gene: 6.

The J gene is TRBJ2-1, the V gene TRBV12-3 or TRBV12-4, with 10 bases that match TRBD2. V lost 1 base to trimming and J lost 8 bases; unmatched junction nucleotides: 14. This CDR3 region has 18 residues. CDR3 sequence (DNA): TGTGCCAGCAGTTTAGGTCTTGTCCTAGCGGGAGCTGGGGATGAGCAGTTCTTC. Translation gives CASSLGLVLAGAGDEQFF.

The sample holds a few counts of this clonotype. The V and J genes are TRBV27 and TRBJ1-1; D unresolved. This CDR3 comprises 13 residues. Germline-derived CDR1 and CDR2 are MNHEY and SMNVEV (reference sequence). Trimming removed 0 bases at V and 4 bases at J, with 6 bases between. DNA for the CDR3: TGTGCCAGCAGTTTATCGGGGTCCACTGAAGCTTTCTTT. Encoded protein: CASSLSGSTEAFF.

This clonotype was seen a few times. This chain connects TRBV20-1 to TRBJ1-5, with a possible D match to TRBD1 (5 bases). Germline CDR1 and CDR2: DFQATT and SNEGSKA (reference sequence). Between the trimmed V and J ends, which lost 6 bases and 5 bases, there was a span of 11 bases. The CDR3 spans 12 residues. The CDR3 bases are TGCAGTGCAGCCGGGACGGATCAGCCCCAGCATTTT. Its protein product is CSAAGTDQPQHF.